Listed below are T cell receptor beta chains from one sample, sequenced in a study of cytomegalovirus exposure and HLA in healthy donors. Assay used: immunoSEQ multiplex PCR; TCRdb lists only in-frame clones, some missing. Of around 170,000 clones listed, over 70% were seen once; the top ten hold under 9%. Sequencing was carried out using PBMCs. Receptors originate from a woman in her forties in good health and CMV-seropositive. CDR3s include the opening cysteine and the closing phenylalanine or tryptophan. D genes are given only for firm matches. Size is omitted from some rows. Given values are once, few, many or a class for expanded clones.

V gene: TRBV30
clone size: .
D gene: TRBD1
J gene: TRBJ1-2
CDR3 protein: CAWMERGLFYGYTF
CDR3 DNA: TGTGCCTGGATGGAGAGGGGGCTATTTTATGGCTACACCTTC

V gene: TRBV20-1
clone size: .
D gene: .
J gene: TRBJ1-5
CDR3 protein: CSAGPQHF
CDR3 DNA: TGCAGTGCCGGTCCCCAGCATTTT

V gene: TRBV5-1
clone size: .
D gene: TRBD1
J gene: TRBJ2-5
CDR3 protein: CASNPGTGGQETQYF
CDR3 DNA: TGCGCCAGCAACCCCGGGACAGGGGGCCAAGAGACCCAGTACTTC

V gene: TRBV11-2
clone size: few
D gene: .
J gene: TRBJ2-5
CDR3 protein: CASSPAGRETQYF
CDR3 DNA: TGTGCCAGCAGCCCCGCGGGGAGAGAGACCCAGTACTTC

V gene: TRBV10-3
clone size: .
D gene: .
J gene: TRBJ1-3
CDR3 protein: CAISAGGTGNTIYF
CDR3 DNA: TGTGCCATCAGTGCTGGGGGCACTGGAAACACCATATATTTT

V gene: TRBV18
clone size: .
D gene: TRBD2
J gene: TRBJ2-5
CDR3 protein: CASSPPERGGPGTQYF
CDR3 DNA: TGTGCCAGCTCACCCCCCGAGCGGGGGGGCCCCGGGACCCAGTACTTC

V gene: TRBV7-9
clone size: .
D gene: .
J gene: TRBJ1-2
CDR3 protein: CSSSFEIIGSGYGYTF
CDR3 DNA: TGTTCCAGCAGCTTCGAAATCATCGGGAGTGGCTATGGCTACACCTTC

V gene: TRBV7-8
clone size: .
D gene: TRBD1
J gene: TRBJ2-3
CDR3 protein: CASSTGTGASTDTQYF
CDR3 DNA: TGTGCCAGCAGTACCGGGACAGGCGCGAGCACAGATACGCAGTATTTT

V gene: TRBV5-4
clone size: .
D gene: TRBD1
J gene: TRBJ2-6
CDR3 protein: CASRPTGGSGANVLTF
CDR3 DNA: TGTGCCAGCAGGCCTACAGGGGGCTCGGGGGCCAACGTCCTGACTTTC

V gene: TRBV4-1
clone size: few
D gene: TRBD1
J gene: TRBJ1-2
CDR3 protein: CASSQGTTGGGVGVHGYTF
CDR3 DNA: TGCGCCAGCAGCCAAGGCACGACAGGGGGAGGGGTAGGGGTCCATGGCTACACCTTC

V gene: TRBV28
clone size: .
D gene: TRBD1
J gene: TRBJ2-6
CDR3 protein: CASSPGTGRSGANVLTF
CDR3 DNA: TGTGCCAGCAGCCCCGGGACAGGGAGATCTGGGGCCAACGTCCTGACTTTC

V gene: TRBV7-2
clone size: .
D gene: .
J gene: TRBJ1-1
CDR3 protein: CASSSLVPNTEAFF
CDR3 DNA: TGTGCCAGCAGCTCCCTAGTACCGAACACTGAAGCTTTCTTT

V gene: TRBV14
clone size: .
D gene: .
J gene: TRBJ1-1
CDR3 protein: CASSQVGGGGTEAFF
CDR3 DNA: TGTGCCAGCAGCCAAGTTGGGGGAGGGGGCACTGAAGCTTTCTTT

V gene: TRBV6-1
clone size: few
D gene: .
J gene: TRBJ1-1
CDR3 protein: CASSEIGGLMNTEAFF
CDR3 DNA: TGTGCCAGCAGTGAAATCGGCGGATTGATGAACACTGAAGCTTTCTTT

V gene: TRBV6-5
clone size: .
D gene: .
J gene: TRBJ2-7
CDR3 protein: CASSQFSSYEQYF
CDR3 DNA: TGTGCCAGCAGTCAATTTAGCTCCTACGAGCAGTACTTC

V gene: TRBV7-2
clone size: .
D gene: .
J gene: TRBJ2-2
CDR3 protein: CASSTPGMVAGELFF
CDR3 DNA: TGTGCCAGCAGCACACCAGGGATGGTTGCCGGGGAGCTGTTTTTT

V gene: TRBV20-1
clone size: .
D gene: .
J gene: TRBJ1-1
CDR3 protein: CSANAVRAFF
CDR3 DNA: TGCAGTGCTAATGCAGTTCGAGCTTTCTTT

V gene: TRBV7-6
clone size: .
D gene: TRBD1
J gene: TRBJ1-3
CDR3 protein: CASSPARQGVRSGNTIYF
CDR3 DNA: TGTGCCAGCAGCCCAGCCCGACAGGGGGTGCGCTCTGGAAACACCATATATTTT

V gene: TRBV6-1
clone size: .
D gene: TRBD1
J gene: TRBJ1-1
CDR3 protein: CASGGTGRTAFF
CDR3 DNA: TGTGCCAGCGGGGGGACAGGGAGAACAGCTTTCTTT

V gene: TRBV19
clone size: .
D gene: TRBD1
J gene: TRBJ1-2
CDR3 protein: CASSVSRDRQSYGYTF
CDR3 DNA: TGTGCCAGTAGTGTCTCCCGGGACAGACAGAGCTATGGCTACACCTTC

V gene: TRBV5-6
clone size: .
D gene: .
J gene: TRBJ1-1
CDR3 protein: CASSWMLGGTNTEAFF
CDR3 DNA: TGTGCCAGCAGCTGGATGCTTGGCGGCACCAACACTGAAGCTTTCTTT

V gene: TRBV4-3
clone size: .
D gene: .
J gene: TRBJ1-1
CDR3 protein: CASSQDWGLNTEAFF
CDR3 DNA: TGCGCCAGCAGCCAAGATTGGGGACTTAACACTGAAGCTTTCTTT

V gene: TRBV6-1
clone size: .
D gene: .
J gene: TRBJ1-5
CDR3 protein: CASSATTGNQPQHF
CDR3 DNA: TGTGCCAGCAGTGCTACGACAGGAAATCAGCCCCAGCATTTT

V gene: TRBV28
clone size: .
D gene: .
J gene: TRBJ2-7
CDR3 protein: CASSLTTPGGPYEQYF
CDR3 DNA: TGTGCCAGCAGTTTAACCACCCCGGGGGGCCCCTACGAGCAGTACTTC

V gene: TRBV27
clone size: .
D gene: TRBD1
J gene: TRBJ2-5
CDR3 protein: CASNPGTGALETQYF
CDR3 DNA: TGTGCCAGCAACCCCGGGACAGGGGCCTTGGAGACCCAGTACTTC

V gene: TRBV13
clone size: .
D gene: .
J gene: TRBJ2-5
CDR3 protein: CASSEQGNQETQYF
CDR3 DNA: TGTGCCAGCAGCGAGCAGGGGAACCAAGAGACCCAGTACTTC

V gene: TRBV5-6
clone size: .
D gene: .
J gene: TRBJ2-3
CDR3 protein: CASSLRGMGTDTQYF
CDR3 DNA: TGTGCCAGCAGCTTGAGGGGTATGGGCACAGATACGCAGTATTTT

V gene: TRBV28
clone size: .
D gene: .
J gene: TRBJ1-3
CDR3 protein: CASSRAGNTIYF
CDR3 DNA: TGTGCCAGCAGCAGGGCGGGAAACACCATATATTTT

V gene: TRBV5-4
clone size: few
D gene: .
J gene: TRBJ1-3
CDR3 protein: CASSHTSGNTIYF
CDR3 DNA: TGTGCCAGCAGCCACACCTCTGGAAACACCATATATTTT

V gene: TRBV11-2
clone size: .
D gene: .
J gene: TRBJ1-5
CDR3 protein: CASSNALPGQPQHF
CDR3 DNA: TGTGCCAGCAGCAACGCACTGCCGGGTCAGCCCCAGCATTTT

V gene: TRBV5-1
clone size: .
D gene: .
J gene: TRBJ1-1
CDR3 protein: CASSLGLTNTEAFF
CDR3 DNA: TGCGCCAGCAGCTTGGGACTTACGAACACTGAAGCTTTCTTT

V gene: TRBV7-3
clone size: .
D gene: TRBD2
J gene: TRBJ2-1
CDR3 protein: CASSSSGGTINEQFF
CDR3 DNA: TGTGCCAGCAGCTCAAGCGGGGGGACTATCAATGAGCAGTTCTTC

V gene: TRBV7-3
clone size: .
D gene: TRBD2
J gene: TRBJ2-1
CDR3 protein: CASSPNTGTRQFF
CDR3 DNA: TGTGCCAGCAGCCCCAACACCGGGACTAGGCAGTTCTTC

V gene: TRBV5-1
clone size: .
D gene: TRBD2
J gene: TRBJ2-5
CDR3 protein: CASRAGGYQETQYF
CDR3 DNA: TGCGCCAGCAGGGCCGGGGGGTACCAAGAGACCCAGTACTTC

V gene: TRBV7-9
clone size: .
D gene: TRBD1
J gene: TRBJ1-6
CDR3 protein: CSSSIRTGKNNSPLHF
CDR3 DNA: TGTTCCAGCAGCATTCGGACAGGGAAGAATAATTCACCCCTCCACTTT

V gene: TRBV7-6
clone size: .
D gene: .
J gene: TRBJ2-6
CDR3 protein: CAIDVAGANGLTF
CDR3 DNA: TGTGCCATAGATGTGGCTGGGGCCAACGGCCTGACTTTC

V gene: TRBV7-6
clone size: .
D gene: TRBD1
J gene: TRBJ1-4
CDR3 protein: CASSLSSGQGWEKLFF
CDR3 DNA: TGTGCCAGCAGCTTATCTTCGGGACAGGGTTGGGAAAAACTGTTTTTT

V gene: TRBV11-3
clone size: many
D gene: TRBD2
J gene: TRBJ2-1
CDR3 protein: CASSSGGGNEQFF
CDR3 DNA: TGTGCCAGCAGCTCCGGGGGGGGCAATGAGCAGTTCTTC